Shown below are 30 T cell receptor beta chains from a single sample sequenced in a study of blood T cell repertoires in COVID-19. Profiling relied on immunoSEQ multiplex PCR, and the TCRdb table lists in-frame clones only, not all of them. This table has about 150,000 clones, around 83% appearing once. The sequencing input was peripheral blood. The receptors originated from a woman aged 55 to 70 with COVID-19, enrolled during active disease.

The rearrangement joins TRBV11-2 to TRBJ1-6, with TRBD1 identical over 8 bases. The CDR3 is 17 residues long. Per germline, CDR1 SGHAT and CDR2 FQNNGV. The trim removed 3 bases at V and 1 base at J, leaving 5 bases unmatched. The CDR3 DNA follows: TGTGCCAGCAGCTTCAGGGGGCTTGGTTCCTATAATTCACCCCTCCACTTT. Translation: CASSFRGLGSYNSPLHF.

V gene TRBV9 combines with J gene TRBJ2-3; 7 bases align to TRBD1. Per germline, CDR1 SGDLS and CDR2 YYNGEE. Trimming cost V 4 bases and J 2 bases; bases outside gene matches: 4. The CDR3 is 14 amino acids. The chain's CDR3 is CASSTGVPTDTQYF. In nucleotides, the CDR3 is TGTGCCAGCAGCACAGGGGTCCCCACAGATACGCAGTATTTT.

The genes are TRBV19 and TRBJ1-2; no firm D call. Trimming pared 6 bases from V and 7 bases from J, leaving 15 bases between. Germline lookup yields CDR1 LNHDA and CDR2 SQIVND (reference sequence). The length of the CDR3 is 13 residues. Here the CDR3 DNA reads TGTGCCAGTAGCGCGACCCTGGACTCTGGCTACACCTTC. Translated: CASSATLDSGYTF.

The chain carries TRBV18 and TRBJ2-3; possible D gene TRBD2, 7 bases. This CDR3 spans 17 amino acids. Germline-derived CDR1 and CDR2 are KGHSH and LQKENI. Trimming shortened V by 6 bases and J by 1 base, and 20 bases separated the two germline ends. The CDR3 spells CASSRRSGGGRTDTQYF. The CDR3 nucleotides are TGTGCCAGCTCGCGCCGATCGGGGGGCGGTCGCACAGATACGCAGTATTTT.

This chain uses TRBV10-2 with TRBJ1-5; no definite D call. The CDR3 runs 16 residues. Trimming took 0 bases from V and 2 from J, leaving 11 bases between them. The germline V gene has CDR1 WSHSY and CDR2 SAAADI. CDR3 amino acids: CASSESRGFGNQPQHF. The CDR3 bases are TGCGCCAGCAGTGAGTCGCGGGGATTCGGCAATCAGCCCCAGCATTTT.

The chain is built from TRBV14 and TRBJ1-1; D might be TRBD1 (5 bases). The germline V and J ends were trimmed by 4 bases and 1 base, with 13 bases remaining between them. The CDR3 has 15 residues. Germline CDR1 and CDR2: SGHDN and FVKESK. The CDR3 is CASSRRNTGNTEAFF. CDR3 sequence (DNA): TGTGCCAGCAGCCGGCGGAATACAGGGAACACTGAAGCTTTCTTT.

The V call is TRBV5-1, the J call TRBJ1-6; 8 nucleotides align to TRBD1. With V trimmed by 3 bases and J by 8 bases, 7 bases remained unmatched. Germline CDR1 reads SGHRS; CDR2 reads YFSETQ. CDR3 length equals 15 residues. CDR3 region: CASSSQTGADSPLHF. In nucleotides, the CDR3 is TGCGCCAGCAGCTCACAGACAGGGGCTGATTCACCCCTCCACTTT.

The CDR3 is CASSSRLDEQYF. The CDR3 DNA reads TGTGCCAGCAGCTCCAGACTTGACGAGCAGTACTTC. The chain joins TRBV7-9 to TRBJ2-7; D not resolved. Germline V gives CDR1 SEHNR, CDR2 FQNEAQ (reference sequence). Trimming removed 4 bases from V and 5 bases from J, with 9 bases in between. This CDR3 contains 12 residues.

The CDR3 protein is CASSEVSYTDTQYF. The CDR3, as DNA: TGTGCCAGCAGTGAAGTCTCCTACACAGATACGCAGTATTTT. This chain joins TRBV25-1 and TRBJ2-3; D remains ambiguous. This CDR3 has 14 residues. V was trimmed by 2 bases and J by 2 bases, leaving 8 bases between them. Germline assignment: CDR1 MGHDK and CDR2 SYGVNS.

For this clone: This sample includes further DNA sequences coding for the same CDR3. The chain is built from TRBV12-3 or TRBV12-4 and TRBJ1-2; no clear D. Trimming cost V 6 bases and J 0 bases, with 8 bases left between them. This CDR3 has 13 residues. Here the CDR3 reads CASSRDSNYGYTF. CDR3 nucleotides: TGTGCCAGCAGCCGGGATTCTAACTATGGCTACACCTTC.

In its sample, this clone was seen a few times. This chain connects TRBV27 to TRBJ2-1, with D tentatively TRBD2 (6 bases). Trimming shortened V by 3 bases and J by 10 bases, and 7 bases separated the two germline ends. The V gene's germline CDR1 is MNHEY and CDR2 SMNVEV (reference sequence). The CDR3 consists of 11 residues. The chain's CDR3 is CASSLAGEQFF. The CDR3, as DNA: TGTGCCAGCAGTTTGGCGGGGGAGCAGTTCTTC.

This clone came up a few times. V is TRBV2 and J is TRBJ2-3; TRBD2 agrees at 10 bases. V was pared by 6 bases and J by 6 bases, with 3 bases of the junction left unmatched. Germline V lookup: CDR1 SNHLY, CDR2 FYNNEI. This CDR3 has 13 amino acids. CDR3 loop: CASRSGGDDTQYF. DNA of the CDR3: TGTGCCAGCAGAAGCGGGGGGGATGATACGCAGTATTTT.

The chain links TRBV10-3 to TRBJ1-6; TRBD1 matches at 9 bases. Per germline, CDR1 ENHRY and CDR2 SYGVKD. The J segment lost 8 bases and the V segment lost 4 bases, leaving 0 bases of the junction unmatched. CDR3 size: 13 residues. The CDR3 nucleotides read TGTGCCATCAGTGGGACAGGGGATTCACCCCTCCACTTT. As protein: CAISGTGDSPLHF.

The V call is TRBV24-1, the J call TRBJ1-2; D call uncertain. The CDR3 is 14 residues long. Germline V gene data show CDR1 as KGHDR and CDR2 as SFDVKD. Between the trimmed V and J ends, which lost 1 base and 5 bases, there was a span of 10 bases. CDR3 nucleotides: TGTGCCACCAGTGATTTCCCCGAGGGATATGGCTACACCTTC. Its translation is CATSDFPEGYGYTF.

CDR3 in DNA: TGTGCCAGCAGTGCACCCGGGACAGGGTTATATGAGCAGTTCTTC. Encoded protein: CASSAPGTGLYEQFF. The chain employs TRBV2 and TRBJ2-1; 9 nucleotides agree with TRBD1. Germline lookup yields CDR1 SNHLY and CDR2 FYNNEI. The CDR3 sequence is 15 residues long. After removal of 4 bases from V and 8 bases from J, the junction contained 9 bases not matched to a gene.

The V gene is TRBV27, the J gene TRBJ1-5; TRBD1 aligns across 7 bases. This CDR3 has 16 residues. V trimming: 6 bases; J trimming: 2 bases; junction bases outside the gene matches: 10. Germline CDR1 and CDR2: MNHEY and SMNVEV (reference sequence). The CDR3 spells CASSSTLGTGNQPQHF. DNA for the CDR3: TGTGCCAGCAGCTCTACCCTCGGGACAGGCAATCAGCCCCAGCATTTT.

The chain recombines TRBV19 with TRBJ1-1, with D hard to call. From germline, CDR1 is LNHDA and CDR2 SQIVND (reference sequence). V was clipped by 6 bases and J by 5 bases, with 16 bases between them. The CDR3 extends over 14 amino acids. CDR3 sequence reads: CASRRTARVTEAFF. The CDR3 DNA is TGTGCCAGTAGGAGGACGGCGCGGGTTACTGAAGCTTTCTTT. The entire variable domain, with the rest obtained from reference TRBV19 and TRBJ1-1, is as follows: DGGITQSPKYLFRKEGQNVTLSCEQNLNHDAMYWYRQDPGQGLRLIYYSQIVNDFQKGDIAEGYSVSREKKESFPLTVTSAQKNPTAFYLCASRRTARVTEAFFGQGTRLTVV.

Only one count was recorded for this clone. V gene TRBV15 combines with J gene TRBJ2-3, with 7 bases aligning to TRBD2. J gave up 0 bases and V 1 base, and 13 bases lay outside the gene matches. From germline, CDR1 is LNHNV and CDR2 YYDKDF (reference sequence). This CDR3 comprises 19 residues. CDR3 in amino acids: CATSRGKVWLAVSTDTQYF. CDR3 nucleotide sequence: TGTGCCACCAGCAGAGGAAAGGTTTGGCTAGCGGTGAGCACAGATACGCAGTATTTT.

The chain couples TRBV29-1 to TRBJ2-7, with 7 bases that match TRBD1. V was clipped by 4 bases and J by 0 bases; unmatched bases: 6. Germline assignment: CDR1 SQVTM and CDR2 ANQGSEA. The CDR3 covers 14 residues. The CDR3 loop reads CSVGRGLLSYEQYF. As DNA, the CDR3 is TGCAGCGTTGGTAGGGGGCTTCTCTCCTACGAGCAGTACTTC.

This chain links TRBV29-1 with TRBJ1-1; D is ambiguous. CDR1 SQVTM and CDR2 ANQGSEA come from the germline V gene. The CDR3 consists of 13 residues. V was clipped by 4 bases and J by 1 base, with 10 bases between them. CDR3 bases: TGCAGCGTTGGGAGGACCGCGAACACTGAAGCTTTCTTT. This encodes CSVGRTANTEAFF.

The rearrangement uses TRBV4-2 and TRBJ2-3; tentative D call: TRBD2 (5 bases). The germline V and J ends were trimmed by 3 bases and 7 bases, with 11 bases remaining between them. CDR3 length: 13 residues. Germline CDR1 is LGHNA and CDR2 is YNFKEQ. The CDR3 loop reads CASSQDPGNTQYF. CDR3 nucleotides: TGTGCCAGCAGCCAGGACCCGGGAAATACGCAGTATTTT.

The rearrangement uses TRBV6-7 and TRBJ1-2, with D perhaps TRBD1 (6 bases). TRBV6-7 is known as an ORF, though its function is uncertain. The CDR3 is made up of 15 amino acids. The V end was cut by 0 bases, the J end by 6 bases, with 14 bases between. CDR3 nucleotides: TGTGCCAGCAGTTACTCGAGGGGGGGAAAGAATGGCTACACCTTC. It is translated as CASSYSRGGKNGYTF.

The chain uses TRBV2 and TRBJ2-1, with 8 bases matching TRBD1. The CDR3 is 12 residues long. Germline V gene sequence: CDR1 SNHLY, CDR2 FYNNEI. The V segment lost 7 bases and the J segment 12 bases; nucleotides outside the gene matches: 8. The CDR3 DNA reads as TGTGCCAGCACCTTGACAGGGGAAGGGCAGTTCTTC. This codes for CASTLTGEGQFF. Full variable domain (rest looked up from reference TRBV2 and TRBJ2-1): EPEVTQTPSHQVTQMGQEVILRCVPISNHLYFYWYRQILGQKVEFLVSFYNNEISEKSEIFDDQFSVERPDGSNFTLKIRSTKLEDSAMYFCASTLTGEGQFFGPGTRLTVL.

This chain uses TRBV25-1 with TRBJ1-1; D is unclear. CDR1 is MGHDK and CDR2 is SYGVNS in the germline V gene. Trimming left V 6 bases short and J 6 bases short, with 11 bases between. The CDR3 loop spans 12 amino acids. CDR3 region: CASSDSWAEAFF. The CDR3 bases are TGTGCCAGCAGCGACTCGTGGGCTGAAGCTTTCTTT.

The V call is TRBV9, the J call TRBJ1-1, with D unresolved. Germline CDR1 and CDR2: SGDLS and YYNGEE. V shed 3 bases and J shed 4 bases, with 19 bases lying between them. CDR3 length: 16 residues. The CDR3 DNA reads TGTGCCAGCAGCGCCGTGGGGTTTGCTAGCGGCACTGAAGCTTTCTTT. It specifies CASSAVGFASGTEAFF.

V gene TRBV4-2 combines with J gene TRBJ1-4, with 8 bases aligning to TRBD1. The CDR3 is made up of 17 amino acids. Unmatched junction bases numbered 10, after V lost 3 bases and J lost 4 bases. In germline, CDR1 is LGHNA, CDR2 YNFKEQ. The CDR3 sequence is CASSQWAGTGGNEKLFF. The CDR3 DNA is TGTGCCAGCAGCCAGTGGGCCGGGACAGGCGGTAATGAAAAACTGTTTTTT.

This chain links TRBV27 with TRBJ2-3, with D unclear. The germline V and J ends were trimmed by 5 bases and 1 base, with 13 bases remaining between them. Looked up from germline, CDR1 is MNHEY and CDR2 is SMNVEV (reference sequence). This CDR3 is 15 amino acids long. The CDR3 sequence: CASSPRRSGTDTQYF. Written as DNA, the CDR3 is TGTGCCAGCAGTCCCCGGCGGTCCGGCACAGATACGCAGTATTTT.

V gene TRBV7-9 combines with J gene TRBJ1-4; 7 bases line up with TRBD1. The germline V gene encodes CDR1 SEHNR and CDR2 FQNEAQ (reference sequence). CDR3 length equals 14 residues. Unmatched junction bases numbered 8, after V lost 6 bases and J lost 7 bases. The CDR3 nucleotides are TGTGCCAGCAGTCCCGGGACAGCGGCTGAAAAACTGTTTTTT. Protein sequence: CASSPGTAAEKLFF.

The V call is TRBV19, the J call TRBJ1-5; D is possibly TRBD1 (6 bases). This CDR3 contains 15 residues. V gave up 5 bases and J gave up 11 bases, with 22 bases separating them. Looked up from germline, CDR1 is LNHDA and CDR2 is SQIVND (reference sequence). CDR3 in amino acids: CASSSGQRMGQSQHF. DNA for the CDR3: TGTGCCAGTAGTTCCGGACAGAGAATGGGGCAGTCCCAGCATTTT.

This clone occurred a few times. The rearrangement joins TRBV5-6 to TRBJ2-5; 14 bases agree with TRBD2. The germline gives CDR1 SGHDT, CDR2 YYEEEE. With V trimmed by 3 bases and J by 3 bases, 7 bases remained unmatched. The CDR3 runs to 17 residues. The CDR3 coding sequence is TGTGCCAGCAGCTGGGGGACTAGCGGGAGACCTGAAGAGACCCAGTACTTC. Residues: CASSWGTSGRPEETQYF.